This entry features one T cell receptor (beta chain) sequence. Its specificity is unknown. The sample originates from a study of T cell responses to AZD1222 COVID-19 vaccine. V was clipped by 7 bases and J by 8 bases, with 11 bases between them. Germline CDR1 and CDR2: MNHEY and SVGAGI. This CDR3 has 11 amino acids. Study outcomes and limitations: Targets within unmutated variant regions were reportedly found for nearly half of spike-specific TCRs. Donors skewed white British and female; clonal diversity was possibly underestimated.

The method was immunoSEQ multiplex PCR; TCRdb's version includes in-frame clones alone and lacks a portion of them. The sample holds about 160,000 clones, 88% seen once. The clonotype was recovered from an adult in good health. This specimen was peripheral blood, taken on day 0 of AZD1222 vaccination. The chain employs TRBV6-5 and TRBJ1-2, with no clear D. The chain's CDR3 is CASTQGEGYTF. CDR3 sequence (DNA): TGTGCCAGCACCCAAGGAGAGGGCTACACCTTC.